This T cell receptor (beta chain) is drawn from a study of molecular identifiers for immune sequencing clone quantification. This clonotype was seen ten or more times. The target antigen is unknown. This CDR3 contains 13 residues. Germline lookup yields CDR1 MNHEY and CDR2 SVGAGI. The germline V and J ends were trimmed by 3 bases and 8 bases, with 10 bases remaining between them. Listed TCR primers and previously described methods were used for bulk TCR libraries. TCRdb reprocessed the PCR reads with MiXCR, giving one entry per CDR3 protein. The sample yields about 640,000 distinct CDR3 sequences, approximately 20% seen once. General study results and limits: Whereas naive cells kept under 1% of molecules in clones above 20 RNA copies, such clones held over 98% in effectors.

This TCR came from a human donor in good health. Some libraries in this study had Jurkat cell RNA spiked in. Material for sequencing was naive CD8+ T cells from blood, with Jurkat cell RNA spiked in. The subset: FACS-sorted CD8+CD4-CCR7+CD45RA+ naive T cells. The chain links TRBV6-5 to TRBJ1-4; no definite D call. CDR3 in amino acids: CASSYLEGEKLFF. DNA for the CDR3: TGTGCCAGCAGTTATCTCGAAGGGGAAAAACTGTTTTTT.